This T cell receptor beta chain is drawn from a study of tumor-infiltrating lymphocytes in primary liver carcinoma. Study-wide results and limits: Tumor top-250-clone fraction significantly exceeded that of blood (p = 0.039). Compared with tumor region pairs, tumor-adjacent and tumor-blood pairs overlapped less.

This clonotype appeared a few times. Its specificity is not known. Germline loops: CDR1 MDHEN, CDR2 SYDVKM. Trimming pared 5 bases from V and 6 bases from J, leaving 16 bases between. The CDR3 is 14 residues long. Germline DNA was also extracted, while the blood RNA originated from unsorted whole blood. Four milliliters of peripheral blood were gathered ahead of the operation. A constant-region primer served to make TCR beta cDNA from around 500 ng total RNA. A slightly modified ARM-PCR protocol with three nested multiplex PCR rounds produced these TCR beta libraries. PCR rounds one and two used TRBV1-TRBV30 forward primers with a C-beta reverse primer for around 10 cycles each. TCRdb independently ran MiXCR on the multiplex PCR reads; one entry per CDR3 protein. The table shows about 310,000 distinct CDR3 sequences, with roughly three fifths occurring only once.

Sequenced: peripheral blood. The chain combines TRBV28 with TRBJ1-2; D is ambiguous. This TCR derives from a woman in her 30s with primary liver carcinoma and hepatitis B virus infection. DNA for the CDR3: TGTGCCAGCAGTCCCCGACAAGAATCTAATGGCTACACCTTC. Protein sequence: CASSPRQESNGYTF.